The 23 T cell receptor beta chains below come from one sample, sequenced in a study of shared clonotypes between healthy human individuals. Sequencing used immunoSEQ multiplex PCR; TCRdb keeps in-frame clones, though not all of them. Here the sample spans about 2 million clones, about 95% being singletons. Naive CD8 cells lacked CD45RO and underwent positive selection for CCR7, leaving out terminally differentiated effector memory CD45RA+ cells. Sample: naive CD8+ T cells sorted from blood. These receptors were obtained from a young man in good health.

To note about this clone: The sample carries other DNA sequences with the same CDR3. The chain uses TRBV5-1 and TRBJ2-7, with 8 bases aligning to TRBD2. Germline values: CDR1 SGHRS, CDR2 YFSETQ. Unmatched junction bases numbered 1, after V lost 5 bases and J lost 0 bases. The CDR3 runs 13 residues. The CDR3 DNA follows: TGCGCCAGCAGAACTAGCGGCTCCTACGAGCAGTACTTC. Amino acids: CASRTSGSYEQYF.

This clone was detected once. V gene TRBV30 combines with J gene TRBJ2-5, with D perhaps TRBD1 (5 bases). The CDR3 spans 16 residues. Germline CDR1 reads GTSNPN; CDR2 reads SVGIG (reference sequence). V lost 3 bases and J 0 bases, leaving 17 bases between the germline ends. This CDR3 is CAWSPRQTKYQETQYF. The CDR3 DNA is TGTGCCTGGAGCCCAAGACAGACAAAGTACCAAGAGACCCAGTACTTC.

This chain connects TRBV28 to TRBJ2-2; 7 bases line up with TRBD2. The length of the CDR3 is 17 residues. Per germline, CDR1 MDHEN and CDR2 SYDVKM. Losses at the gene ends were 3 bases for V and 0 bases for J; bases not matched to a gene: 7. CDR3 protein: CASSLGLAESNTGELFF. CDR3 nucleotide sequence: TGTGCCAGCAGTTTGGGGCTAGCGGAATCGAACACCGGGGAGCTGTTTTTT.

The chain links TRBV28 to TRBJ2-3, with no clear D. CDR3 length: 14 residues. Germline loops: CDR1 MDHEN, CDR2 SYDVKM. The ends were cut back, 8 bases at V and 1 base at J, with 13 bases in the middle. The CDR3 bases are TGTGCCAGCTGCCGGGTCTTCCGCACAGATACGCAGTATTTT. Translated, it gives CASCRVFRTDTQYF.

The chain recombines TRBV7-9 with TRBJ2-7; tentatively, D is TRBD1 or TRBD2 (5 bases each). The CDR3 spans 15 residues. Between the trimmed V and J ends, which lost 2 bases and 3 bases, there was a span of 14 bases. CDR1 and CDR2 (germline): SEHNR, FQNEAQ (reference sequence). The CDR3 bases are TGTGCCAGCAGCTTAAATCCTGAGGGGCGCTACGAGCAGTACTTC. Residues: CASSLNPEGRYEQYF.

This chain links TRBV4-3 with TRBJ2-1; maybe TRBD1 (5 bases). V lost 3 bases and J lost 6, with 9 bases in between. CDR3 length equals 13 residues. CDR1 and CDR2 from the germline V gene are LGHNA and YSLEER. As DNA, the CDR3 is TGCGCCAGCAGCCAGTTTCAGGGCAATGAGCAGTTCTTC. Translated, it gives CASSQFQGNEQFF.

The rearrangement joins TRBV9 to TRBJ2-3; 8 positions agree with TRBD1. Per the germline V gene, CDR1 is SGDLS and CDR2 is YYNGEE. The CDR3 consists of 15 residues. V lost 0 bases and J lost 6; bases outside the gene matches: 6. The DNA of the CDR3 is TGTGCCAGCAGCGTAGATGGCCAGGGGGCGGATACGCAGTATTTT. Its protein product is CASSVDGQGADTQYF.

The chain recombines TRBV2 with TRBJ2-7, with 7 bases aligning to TRBD1. The CDR3 loop spans 13 amino acids. Germline V gene sequence: CDR1 SNHLY, CDR2 FYNNEI. With V trimmed by 1 base and J by 4 bases, 1 base remained unmatched. The CDR3: CASSEGDRYEQYF. The CDR3 DNA reads as TGTGCCAGCAGTGAAGGGGACAGATACGAGCAGTACTTC.

The chain combines TRBV2 with TRBJ1-1, with D uncertain. The CDR3 totals 13 residues. V lost 6 bases and J 4 bases, leaving 12 bases between the germline ends. Germline CDR1 and CDR2: SNHLY and FYNNEI. In nucleotides, the CDR3 is TGTGCCAGCAGGAAGAGTGCCCTCACTGAAGCTTTCTTT. This gives the protein CASRKSALTEAFF.

This clone showed up just once. V is TRBV10-1 and J is TRBJ2-3, with D perhaps matching TRBD1 (6 bases). The germline CDR1 and CDR2 sequences are WNHNN and SYGVQD (reference sequence). Trimming took 6 bases from V and 4 from J, leaving 11 bases between them. This CDR3 spans 13 amino acids. In DNA form, the CDR3 reads TGCGCCAGCAGAGAGGACAGCGCAGATACGCAGTATTTT. It yields the protein CASREDSADTQYF.

The rearrangement links TRBV14 to TRBJ1-1, with TRBD1 as a possible D gene (5 bases). The CDR3 loop spans 20 amino acids. V shed 0 bases and J shed 0 bases, with 23 bases lying between them. CDR1 and CDR2 from the germline V gene are SGHDN and FVKESK. The CDR3 DNA reads as TGTGCCAGCAGCCAAGATTCAGTTGAGGCTCTTAGAGGGGTGAACACTGAAGCTTTCTTT. This encodes CASSQDSVEALRGVNTEAFF.

The chain links TRBV4-3 to TRBJ2-7, with D possibly being TRBD1 (5 bases). The germline V and J ends were trimmed by 1 base and 7 bases, with 17 bases remaining between them. The CDR3 totals 15 residues. Per the germline V gene, CDR1 is LGHNA and CDR2 is YSLEER. The CDR3 spells CASSQVMGPEVEQYF. CDR3 in DNA: TGCGCCAGCAGCCAAGTAATGGGGCCAGAGGTGGAGCAGTACTTC.

The CDR3 DNA reads as TGTGCCAGCAAGACATTCAGTTCACAAGAGACCCAGTACTTC. Translated, it gives CASKTFSSQETQYF. J is TRBJ2-5 and V is TRBV6-5; no clear D. The V gene's germline CDR1 is MNHEY and CDR2 SVGAGI. V gave up 7 bases and J gave up 2 bases, with 14 bases separating them. This CDR3 is built from 14 residues.

CDR3 bases: TGTGCCAGCAGCTTAGAGTTGGGCGGGGGGGTCTACGAGCAGTACTTC. Amino acids: CASSLELGGGVYEQYF. The chain has TRBV7-2 and TRBJ2-7, with 9 bases matching TRBD2. There are 16 residues in the CDR3. J gave up 3 bases and V 1 base, and 7 bases lay outside the gene matches. Germline V CDR1 and CDR2: SGHTA, FQGNSA.

The rearrangement uses TRBV7-2 and TRBJ1-5, with D hard to call. Germline lookup yields CDR1 SGHTA and CDR2 FQGNSA. Trimming removed 4 bases from V and 9 bases from J, with 22 bases in between. The CDR3 runs 16 residues. The CDR3 here is CASSSRGSPGLMPQHF. In DNA form, the CDR3 reads TGTGCCAGCAGCTCACGAGGAAGTCCCGGTCTGATGCCCCAGCATTTT.

CDR3: CASSWDRGNIQYF. CDR3 nucleotide sequence: TGTGCCAGCAGTTGGGACAGGGGAAACATTCAGTACTTC. The chain employs TRBV5-6 and TRBJ2-4, with 10 positions matching TRBD1. The CDR3 contains 13 residues. Trimming cost V 5 bases and J 6 bases; bases outside gene matches: 2. Germline lookup yields CDR1 SGHDT and CDR2 YYEEEE.

The CDR3 DNA follows: TGTGCCAGCAGTTTTATGTGGATTGGCAAAAACATTCAGTACTTC. Translation gives CASSFMWIGKNIQYF. The chain carries TRBV6-1 and TRBJ2-4; D gene unclear. This CDR3 region has 15 residues. Germline V gene data show CDR1 as MNHNS and CDR2 as SASEGT. The V gene lost 5 bases and the J gene lost 3 bases, with 14 bases spanning the gap.

This chain connects TRBV19 to TRBJ2-1, with TRBD1 matching over 7 bases. Unmatched junction bases numbered 5, after V lost 5 bases and J lost 4 bases. The germline CDR1 and CDR2 sequences are LNHDA and SQIVND (reference sequence). The CDR3 covers 14 residues. The CDR3 loop reads CASSPGQVYNEQFF. In DNA form, the CDR3 reads TGTGCCAGTAGTCCCGGACAGGTATACAATGAGCAGTTCTTC. Combining the CDR3 with reference TRBV19 and TRBJ2-1 gives the whole variable domain DGGITQSPKYLFRKEGQNVTLSCEQNLNHDAMYWYRQDPGQGLRLIYYSQIVNDFQKGDIAEGYSVSREKKESFPLTVTSAQKNPTAFYLCASSPGQVYNEQFFGPGTRLTVL.

The CDR3 sequence is CASRDLTYEQYF. For the CDR3, the DNA is TGTGCCAGCAGGGACCTTACCTACGAGCAGTACTTC. This sequence joins TRBV6-1 and TRBJ2-7, with D hard to call. The CDR3 contains 12 residues. Germline V CDR1 and CDR2: MNHNS, SASEGT. Between the trimmed V and J ends, which lost 6 bases and 2 bases, there was a span of 8 bases.

The genes are TRBV19 and TRBJ1-4, with 9 bases matching TRBD1. V was clipped by 4 bases and J by 3 bases; unmatched bases: 3. Per the germline V gene, CDR1 is LNHDA and CDR2 is SQIVND (reference sequence). CDR3 length: 15 amino acids. CDR3 loop: CASSKGTGPNEKLFF. The DNA for the CDR3 is TGTGCCAGTAGTAAGGGGACAGGGCCTAATGAAAAACTGTTTTTT.

CDR3 loop: CASSPGWGYNEQFF. DNA for the CDR3: TGTGCCAGCAGCCCCGGGTGGGGCTACAATGAGCAGTTCTTC. The rearrangement uses TRBV11-2 and TRBJ2-1; no firm D call. V was shortened by 5 bases and J by 3 bases, with 11 bases between the two germline ends. The length of the CDR3 is 14 residues. Germline-derived CDR1 and CDR2 are SGHAT and FQNNGV.

The chain combines TRBV5-6 with TRBJ1-1, with D possibly being TRBD1 (6 bases). The V end was cut by 4 bases, the J end by 3 bases, with 10 bases between. Germline V gives CDR1 SGHDT, CDR2 YYEEEE. The length of the CDR3 is 13 residues. The CDR3: CASSPRGDTEAFF. The CDR3 DNA is TGTGCCAGCAGCCCTAGGGGGGACACTGAAGCTTTCTTT.

The rearrangement joins TRBV6-5 to TRBJ2-1; the match to TRBD2 covers 11 bases. The V segment lost 7 bases and the J segment 3 bases; nucleotides outside the gene matches: 5. This CDR3 is built from 15 residues. Germline CDR1 is MNHEY and CDR2 is SVGAGI. CDR3 nucleotide sequence: TGTGCCAGCACCAAGGGACTAGCGGTCTACAATGAGCAGTTCTTC. This codes for CASTKGLAVYNEQFF.